The entry that follows covers one TCR beta chain sequence. The data originate from a study of control samples from healthy donors and cancer patients. The method was immunoSEQ multiplex PCR; TCRdb's version includes in-frame clones alone and lacks a portion of them. The data show 150,000 or so clones, about 94% seen once. This TCR derives from a middle-aged woman in good health. Source material: blood.

CDR3: CAWSVSVGTEAFF. CDR3 nucleotide sequence: TGTGCCTGGAGTGTAAGCGTAGGCACTGAAGCTTTCTTT. The genes are TRBV30 and TRBJ1-1, with D hard to call. The CDR3 consists of 13 residues. Per the germline V gene, CDR1 is GTSNPN and CDR2 is SVGIG (reference sequence). V was cut by 0 bases and J by 4 bases, with 9 bases left in between.